Listed below are T cell receptor beta chains from one sample, sequenced in a study of CD8 T cells in ankylosing spondylitis. TCRdb independently ran MiXCR on the 5' RACE reads; one entry per CDR3 protein. The table lists 800,000 to 900,000 distinct CDR3 sequences, 10% to 15% of them singletons, with about 0.49% in the top ten. The source material was blood, either unsorted or a sorted T cell fraction (not recorded which). These receptors were obtained from a male donor with ankylosing spondylitis. Each CDR3 is given with its conserved first and last residue. D genes are given only for firm matches. Clone size appears in some rows only: once, few, many, or a class for an expanded clone.

cdr3_length: 14
j_call: TRBJ2-4
clone_size: few
d_call: TRBD1
v_call: TRBV7-2
cdr3_nt: TGTGCCAGCAGCGATCGACAGGGGGCAAACATTCAGTACTTC
cdr3_aa: CASSDRQGANIQYF

cdr3_length: 16
j_call: TRBJ2-7
clone_size: many
d_call: .
v_call: TRBV6-5
cdr3_nt: TGTGCCAGCAGTTACGGGGGGGCAGGGAACTCCTACGAGCAGTACTTC
cdr3_aa: CASSYGGAGNSYEQYF

cdr3_length: 13
j_call: TRBJ1-1
clone_size: many
d_call: .
v_call: TRBV29-1
cdr3_nt: TGCAGCGTTGTTGACGGCCCGAACACTGAAGCTTTCTTT
cdr3_aa: CSVVDGPNTEAFF

cdr3_length: 16
j_call: TRBJ2-2
clone_size: many
d_call: .
v_call: TRBV7-8
cdr3_nt: TGTGCCAGCAGCCTTCGGTCAGGCGCGAACACCGGGGAGCTGTTTTTT
cdr3_aa: CASSLRSGANTGELFF

cdr3_length: 14
j_call: TRBJ2-7
clone_size: many
d_call: TRBD1
v_call: TRBV6-1
cdr3_nt: TGTGCCAGCAGTAGGGACAGTGCCTTATACGAGCAGTACTTC
cdr3_aa: CASSRDSALYEQYF

cdr3_length: 15
j_call: TRBJ1-1
clone_size: .
d_call: .
v_call: TRBV20-1
cdr3_nt: TGCAGTGCTAGAGATCGCGGCAGTGCCGACACTGAAGCTTTCTTT
cdr3_aa: CSARDRGSADTEAFF

cdr3_length: 16
j_call: TRBJ2-7
clone_size: .
d_call: .
v_call: TRBV5-1
cdr3_nt: TGCGCCAGCAGCTTGGCCATCGGGAGAGCCTCCTACGAGCAGTACTTC
cdr3_aa: CASSLAIGRASYEQYF

cdr3_length: 15
j_call: TRBJ2-5
clone_size: few
d_call: TRBD2
v_call: TRBV10-3
cdr3_nt: TGTGCCATCAGTGATGTGGCGGGGAGGGCAGAGACCCAGTACTTC
cdr3_aa: CAISDVAGRAETQYF

cdr3_length: 13
j_call: TRBJ1-5
clone_size: few
d_call: .
v_call: TRBV20-1
cdr3_nt: TGCAGTGCTCCCCTCTCGGGAAATCAGCCCCAGCATTTT
cdr3_aa: CSAPLSGNQPQHF

cdr3_length: 13
j_call: TRBJ2-1
clone_size: .
d_call: .
v_call: TRBV15
cdr3_nt: TGTGCCACCAGCAGACCCCGCCCCCATGAGCAGTTCTTC
cdr3_aa: CATSRPRPHEQFF

cdr3_length: 15
j_call: TRBJ2-2
clone_size: .
d_call: .
v_call: TRBV9
cdr3_nt: TGTGCCAGCAGCGCGTGGGGGGCGGACACCGGGGAGCTGTTTTTT
cdr3_aa: CASSAWGADTGELFF

cdr3_length: 15
j_call: TRBJ1-3
clone_size: few
d_call: .
v_call: TRBV4-2
cdr3_nt: TGTGCCAGCAGCCAAGATAGTGGCTCTGGAAACACCATATATTTT
cdr3_aa: CASSQDSGSGNTIYF

cdr3_length: 13
j_call: TRBJ2-7
clone_size: few
d_call: TRBD2
v_call: TRBV28
cdr3_nt: TGTGCCAGCCTTCTAGCGGGGGGACACGAGCAGTACTTC
cdr3_aa: CASLLAGGHEQYF

cdr3_length: 15
j_call: TRBJ2-3
clone_size: many
d_call: TRBD2
v_call: TRBV7-6
cdr3_nt: TGTGCCAGCAGCAGAGCCAGCGGGAGAGGGGATACGCAGTATTTT
cdr3_aa: CASSRASGRGDTQYF

cdr3_length: 17
j_call: TRBJ1-1
clone_size: many
d_call: .
v_call: TRBV5-1
cdr3_nt: TGCGCCAGCAGCATAGGCAGGAGGCCTATCATGAACACTGAAGCTTTCTTT
cdr3_aa: CASSIGRRPIMNTEAFF

cdr3_length: 16
j_call: TRBJ1-5
clone_size: few
d_call: TRBD1
v_call: TRBV7-2
cdr3_nt: TGTGCCAGCAGCCCCTATGGGACAGCCATTAATCAGCCCCAGCATTTT
cdr3_aa: CASSPYGTAINQPQHF

cdr3_length: 14
j_call: TRBJ1-1
clone_size: many
d_call: TRBD1
v_call: TRBV12-3/TRBV12-4
cdr3_nt: TGTGCCAGCAGTTGGCGACAGGGGTACGCTGAAGCTTTCTTT
cdr3_aa: CASSWRQGYAEAFF

cdr3_length: 17
j_call: TRBJ2-5
clone_size: few
d_call: TRBD2
v_call: TRBV7-6
cdr3_nt: TGTGCCAGCAGCCCACAGGGTCCTAGCGGGGGAGTGGGAACCCAGTACTTC
cdr3_aa: CASSPQGPSGGVGTQYF

cdr3_length: 15
j_call: TRBJ2-3
clone_size: few
d_call: TRBD1
v_call: TRBV2
cdr3_nt: TGTGCCAGCATCCTGGACAGGGACTCCACAGATACGCAGTATTTT
cdr3_aa: CASILDRDSTDTQYF

cdr3_length: 13
j_call: TRBJ1-1
clone_size: few
d_call: .
v_call: TRBV20-1
cdr3_nt: TGCAGTGCAGAGTGGAGGGAGATCACTGAAGCTTTCTTT
cdr3_aa: CSAEWREITEAFF

cdr3_length: 16
j_call: TRBJ2-7
clone_size: .
d_call: .
v_call: TRBV12-3/TRBV12-4
cdr3_nt: TGTGCCAGCAGTTTGGGCCGGGGTTCCGCGACCTACGAGCAGTACTTC
cdr3_aa: CASSLGRGSATYEQYF

cdr3_length: 13
j_call: TRBJ2-5
clone_size: few
d_call: .
v_call: TRBV21-1
cdr3_nt: TGTGCCAGCCCCCGGGCAGGTCAAGAGACCCAGTACTTC
cdr3_aa: CASPRAGQETQYF